This TCR beta chain was identified in a study of CDR3 diversity in severe acne. J lost 2 bases, V lost 6 bases, and 5 bases had no gene match. The CDR3 runs 15 residues. CDR1 is SNHLY, CDR2 FYNNEI, per germline. TCRdb processed the PCR reads anew with MiXCR; each CDR3 protein has one entry. The sample has some 84,000 distinct CDR3 sequences, roughly 52% seen once. This chain links TRBV2 with TRBJ2-5; 11 bases agree with TRBD1. The sequencing sample was made of blood. The origin of this receptor is a male donor in good health, serving as a control. The CDR3 DNA sequence: TGTGCCAGCAGCGGACAGGGGGCAAAGCAAGAGACCCAGTACTTC. Translating gives CASSGQGAKQETQYF.